These 18 T cell receptor beta chains came from one sample sequenced in a study of radiation and T cells in renal cell carcinoma. This table comes from immunoSEQ multiplex PCR, and its TCRdb copy is limited to in-frame clones, with some not included. This sample has around 60,000 clones, with around 78% found just once. Time point indicated: blood 2 weeks post-SBRT. Noted treatment: 15 Gy SBRT to primary tumor, nephrectomy 4 weeks later. The input for sequencing was blood, taken from a patient whose treatment included radiotherapy and nephrectomy. The source of these receptors is a man aged 60 to 75 with renal cell carcinoma.

The chain couples TRBV10-3 to TRBJ2-1; 7 nucleotides match TRBD1. Trimming at V came to 5 bases and at J to 3 bases, leaving 4 bases not matched to a gene. CDR1 ENHRY and CDR2 SYGVKD come from the germline V gene. This CDR3 comprises 14 residues. The CDR3: CAISPRDSYNEQFF. CDR3 nucleotides: TGTGCCATCAGTCCTAGGGACAGCTACAATGAGCAGTTCTTC.

The rearrangement joins TRBV5-1 to TRBJ2-1; 9 positions agree with TRBD2. There are 21 residues in the CDR3. V was pared by 0 bases and J by 7 bases, with 23 bases of the junction left unmatched. Germline values: CDR1 SGHRS, CDR2 YFSETQ. CDR3 in DNA: TGCGCCAGCAGCTTGGGGGGGAACCCCCTCTTTATAGCGGGAGTCGGGAATGAGCAGTTCTTC. As protein: CASSLGGNPLFIAGVGNEQFF.

This clone was seen only a few times. This sequence joins TRBV11-3 and TRBJ2-3; D unresolved. Germline V gene sequence: CDR1 SGHNT, CDR2 YENEEA. The length of the CDR3 is 15 residues. V lost 1 base and J lost 3, with 11 bases in between. CDR3 bases: TGTGCCAGCAGCTTAGGGTCAGGTGAAACAGATACGCAGTATTTT. Translating it yields CASSLGSGETDTQYF.

This clone was found once. The rearrangement links TRBV7-9 to TRBJ1-1; weak D call: TRBD1 (5 bases). Trimming left V 4 bases short and J 5 bases short, with 23 bases between. Germline CDR1 and CDR2: SEHNR and FQNEAQ (reference sequence). This CDR3 region has 17 residues. The CDR3 DNA sequence: TGTGCCAGCAGCTCTCAATTACGGTTAACGGGGGGTACTGAAGCTTTCTTT. This translates into CASSSQLRLTGGTEAFF.

This clone came up once. V usage is TRBV30 and J usage is TRBJ2-1; 13 positions agree with TRBD2. The CDR3 contains 18 residues. Germline CDR1 and CDR2: GTSNPN and SVGIG (reference sequence). Trimming cost V 1 base and J 7 bases; bases outside gene matches: 13. The CDR3 protein is CAWSAGTSGKGAGNEQFF. As DNA, the CDR3 is TGTGCCTGGAGTGCTGGGACTAGCGGGAAGGGTGCGGGTAATGAGCAGTTCTTC.

The chain couples TRBV10-1 to TRBJ2-3; D is possibly TRBD2 (6 bases). V lost 2 bases to trimming and J lost 4 bases, with 16 bases between them. The CDR3 runs to 16 residues. Germline values: CDR1 WNHNN, CDR2 SYGVQD (reference sequence). The CDR3 sequence is CASSERLAEGADTQYF. The CDR3 DNA is TGCGCCAGCAGTGAGAGGTTAGCGGAGGGCGCAGATACGCAGTATTTT.

This chain links TRBV11-2 with TRBJ1-5; TRBD1 matches at 9 bases. The CDR3 runs to 16 residues. V trimming: 6 bases; J trimming: 4 bases; junction bases outside the gene matches: 10. Germline loops: CDR1 SGHAT, CDR2 FQNNGV. The CDR3: CASRRGTGRSNQPQHF. CDR3 coding DNA: TGTGCCAGCAGAAGGGGGACAGGGCGTTCGAATCAGCCCCAGCATTTT.

A note on this clone: Distinct nucleotide sequences in the sample also encode this CDR3. The gene calls are TRBV10-1 and TRBJ2-5; tentatively, D is TRBD2 (6 bases). With 8 bases removed from V and 8 bases from J, the gap between germline ends came to 18 bases. The CDR3 is 13 residues long. Germline CDR1 and CDR2: WNHNN and SYGVQD (reference sequence). CDR3 region: CASAGRDLATQYF. CDR3 DNA: TGCGCCAGCGCCGGGCGGGACCTAGCAACCCAGTACTTC.

This clone was picked up one time. The genes are TRBV7-9 and TRBJ1-2, with 7 bases aligning to TRBD1. Germline V gene lookup returns CDR1 SEHNR and CDR2 FQNEAQ (reference sequence). The CDR3 is 15 amino acids. V trimming: 1 base; J trimming: 4 bases; junction bases outside the gene matches: 6. The CDR3, as DNA: TGTGCCAGCAGCTTAGGTGGACAGGCCGCCTATGGCTACACCTTC. It specifies CASSLGGQAAYGYTF.

This chain uses TRBV19 with TRBJ1-2, with D unresolved. The CDR3 is 10 amino acids. Germline loops: CDR1 LNHDA, CDR2 SQIVND (reference sequence). The ends were cut back, 6 bases at V and 6 bases at J, with 5 bases in the middle. The CDR3 DNA follows: TGTGCCAGTAGGGAGAATGGCTACACCTTC. Translation: CASRENGYTF.

This chain connects TRBV5-4 to TRBJ1-2, with 8 positions matching TRBD1. J lost 6 bases, V lost 6 bases, and 10 bases had no gene match. The CDR3 runs to 14 residues. Germline V CDR1 and CDR2: SGHNT, YYREEE (reference sequence). The CDR3 protein is CASMPDRGFDGYTF. The CDR3, as DNA: TGTGCCAGCATGCCCGACAGGGGCTTCGATGGCTACACCTTC.

The chain employs TRBV5-1 and TRBJ2-5; 8 bases match TRBD2. Germline V gives CDR1 SGHRS, CDR2 YFSETQ. The CDR3 contains 15 residues. V dropped 1 base and J dropped 2; count of bases not matched to a gene: 4. The CDR3 sequence: CASSLIAGYQETQYF. For the CDR3, the DNA is TGCGCCAGCAGCTTGATAGCGGGGTATCAAGAGACCCAGTACTTC. Filled out from reference TRBV5-1 and TRBJ2-5, the complete variable domain reads KAGVTQTPRYLIKTRGQQVTLSCSPISGHRSVSWYQQTPGQGLQFLFEYFSETQRNKGNFPGRFSGRQFSNSRSEMNVSTLELGDSALYLCASSLIAGYQETQYFGPGTRLLVL.

J is TRBJ2-1 and V is TRBV5-1; D might be TRBD2 (5 bases). Deletions cut 4 bases from V and 8 bases from J, with 13 bases between. The CDR3 covers 13 residues. Germline V gives CDR1 SGHRS, CDR2 YFSETQ. The CDR3 nucleotides are TGCGCCAGCAGCCTCAACAAGGAGGATGAGCAGTTCTTC. This encodes CASSLNKEDEQFF.

The gene calls are TRBV5-1 and TRBJ2-1; D gene uncertain. Germline V gene data show CDR1 as SGHRS and CDR2 as YFSETQ. Trimming removed 1 base from V and 0 bases from J, with 8 bases in between. The CDR3 runs 15 residues. DNA of the CDR3: TGCGCCAGCAGCTTGATAACGAGCTCCTACAATGAGCAGTTCTTC. Its translation: CASSLITSSYNEQFF.

This chain connects TRBV7-9 to TRBJ1-4, with unresolved D. Per germline, CDR1 SEHNR and CDR2 FQNEAQ (reference sequence). Trimming removed 5 bases at V and 8 bases at J, with 18 bases between. The length of the CDR3 is 15 residues. For the CDR3, the DNA is TGTGCCAGCAGCCCTACCCCGGGTTCGGACGAAAAACTGTTTTTT. Its protein is CASSPTPGSDEKLFF.

This chain uses TRBV11-3 with TRBJ1-5; D unclear. CDR1 SGHNT and CDR2 YENEEA come from the germline V gene. This CDR3 has 14 amino acids. V dropped 1 base and J dropped 7 bases, with 11 bases sitting between them. The CDR3 DNA reads TGTGCCAGCAGCTTAGGAGGGATCGGGCAGCCCCAGCATTTT. This codes for CASSLGGIGQPQHF.

This rearrangement joins TRBV14 to TRBJ1-6, with TRBD1 as a possible D gene (5 bases). The CDR3 sequence is 14 residues long. With 0 bases removed from V and 9 bases from J, the gap between germline ends came to 9 bases. Looked up from germline, CDR1 is SGHDN and CDR2 is FVKESK. The CDR3 protein is CASSQDIGGSPLHF. For the CDR3, the DNA is TGTGCCAGCAGCCAAGATATTGGGGGTTCACCCCTCCACTTT.

This clone was picked up a small number of times. V is TRBV29-1 and J is TRBJ1-1, with D hard to call. The CDR3 covers 12 residues. V was clipped by 4 bases and J by 1 base, with 7 bases between them. Germline-derived CDR1 and CDR2 are SQVTM and ANQGSEA. CDR3 sequence reads: CSVGMRNTEAFF. CDR3 DNA sequence: TGCAGCGTTGGTATGAGGAACACTGAAGCTTTCTTT.